The 8 T cell receptor beta chains below come from one sample, sequenced in a study of T cells after yellow fever vaccination. TCRdb used MiXCR to reprocess the 5' RACE reads, holding one entry per CDR3 protein. The sample yields some 400,000 distinct CDR3 sequences, 6.2% seen once. Sequences were derived from PBMCs, sampled 5 days after the yellow fever booster vaccination. The receptors were gathered from a man aged 30 to 45 who received the YFV17D yellow fever vaccine.

This clonotype was detected many times. This sequence joins TRBV20-1 and TRBJ2-7; D may be TRBD2 (6 bases). CDR1 is DFQATT and CDR2 is SNEGSKA in the germline V gene (reference sequence). Deletions cut 4 bases from V and 5 bases from J, with 24 bases between. CDR3 length: 16 residues. The CDR3 DNA sequence: TGCAGTGCTACCTCTCCTTGGGGGACTGGTCCGAACGAGCAGTACTTC. This translates into CSATSPWGTGPNEQYF.

This clonotype was observed a handful of times. The V and J genes are TRBV28 and TRBJ2-6; D may be TRBD1 or TRBD2 (6 bases each). The CDR3 is 18 amino acids. Trimming pared 4 bases from V and 3 bases from J, leaving 19 bases between. Per germline, CDR1 MDHEN and CDR2 SYDVKM. CDR3 DNA sequence: TGTGCCAGCAGTTATAGGGGGGCGCTCTCCGGTGGGGCCAACGTCCTGACTTTC. Encoded protein: CASSYRGALSGGANVLTF.

This clonotype has ten or more counts. The gene calls are TRBV10-2 and TRBJ2-3; D ambiguous. Germline values: CDR1 WSHSY, CDR2 SAAADI. The V gene lost 8 bases and the J gene lost 0 bases, with 12 bases spanning the gap. The CDR3 has 14 residues. CDR3 coding DNA: TGCGCCAGCGCTATGGGCGTAAGCACAGATACGCAGTATTTT. Translated: CASAMGVSTDTQYF.

This clonotype was found many times. The chain employs TRBV9 and TRBJ2-2, with a weak D call TRBD1 (6 bases). Trimming took 3 bases from V and 3 from J, leaving 9 bases between them. The CDR3 runs 14 residues. The germline CDR1 and CDR2 sequences are SGDLS and YYNGEE. In DNA form, the CDR3 reads TGTGCCAGCAGCGGGGGGCCGGACACCGGGGAGCTGTTTTTT. This translates into CASSGGPDTGELFF. The variable domain in full, with the rest retrieved from reference TRBV9 and TRBJ2-2, is DSGVTQTPKHLITATGQRVTLRCSPRSGDLSVYWYQQSLDQGLQFLIQYYNGEERAKGNILERFSAQQFPDLHSELNLSSLELGDSALYFCASSGGPDTGELFFGEGSRLTVL.

The genes are TRBV9 and TRBJ2-3; tentatively, D is TRBD2 (5 bases). Trimming stripped 0 bases from V and 0 bases from J, with 11 bases between. Germline CDR1 reads SGDLS; CDR2 reads YYNGEE. The CDR3 consists of 16 residues. CDR3 coding DNA: TGTGCCAGCAGCGTAGATCGGGGTCATAGCACAGATACGCAGTATTTT. Translated: CASSVDRGHSTDTQYF.

The genes are TRBV29-1 and TRBJ1-1, with D unresolved. This CDR3 contains 14 residues. Germline loops: CDR1 SQVTM, CDR2 ANQGSEA. Trimming removed 6 bases at V and 0 bases at J, with 14 bases between. The CDR3 loop is CSVDHGLVNTEAFF. CDR3 nucleotides: TGCAGCGTAGACCACGGACTAGTGAACACTGAAGCTTTCTTT.

This clonotype was counted many times. The chain employs TRBV5-1 and TRBJ2-1; 12 bases are shared with TRBD2. CDR3 length equals 14 residues. The germline V gene has CDR1 SGHRS and CDR2 YFSETQ. V lost 3 bases and J lost 9; bases outside the gene matches: 4. This CDR3 is CASSWTSGNTEQFF. CDR3 DNA: TGCGCCAGCAGCTGGACTAGCGGGAACACTGAGCAGTTCTTC.

The rearrangement uses TRBV20-1 and TRBJ1-5, with 9 bases that match TRBD1. CDR1 is DFQATT, CDR2 SNEGSKA, per germline (reference sequence). CDR3 size: 15 residues. The J segment lost 7 bases and the V segment lost 1 base, leaving 8 bases of the junction unmatched. CDR3 sequence (DNA): TGCAGTGCTAGAGCACAGGGGGCCTTAGTCCAGCCCCAGCATTTT. This sequence encodes CSARAQGALVQPQHF.